This TCR beta chain was documented in a study of T cell responses to AZD1222 COVID-19 vaccine. The study's findings and limits: Unmutated variant regions are reportedly targeted by nearly half of spike-specific TCRs. Mostly white British, mostly female donors; authors suggested clonal diversity may be underestimated. Vaccine-related CD4 TCRs covered spike, predominating at 160-218 and 743-854.

The CDR3 is 13 residues long. The ends were cut back, 7 bases at V and 8 bases at J, with 18 bases in the middle. The germline gives CDR1 SQVTM, CDR2 ANQGSEA. The repertoire was sequenced with immunoSEQ multiplex PCR; TCRdb's copy has only in-frame clones and lacks some. Altogether around 200,000 clones are present, approximately 94% being singletons, with the ten largest covering 1.6%. Of note for this clone: Its antigen remains unknown.

The source material was peripheral blood, sampled 28 days after the second AZD1222 dose. The chain links TRBV29-1 to TRBJ2-1; D may be TRBD1 (6 bases). The source is an adult who received the AZD1222 COVID-19 vaccine. This CDR3 reads CSATGTRPHEQFF. The DNA of the CDR3 is TGCAGCGCCACCGGGACACGTCCCCATGAGCAGTTCTTC.